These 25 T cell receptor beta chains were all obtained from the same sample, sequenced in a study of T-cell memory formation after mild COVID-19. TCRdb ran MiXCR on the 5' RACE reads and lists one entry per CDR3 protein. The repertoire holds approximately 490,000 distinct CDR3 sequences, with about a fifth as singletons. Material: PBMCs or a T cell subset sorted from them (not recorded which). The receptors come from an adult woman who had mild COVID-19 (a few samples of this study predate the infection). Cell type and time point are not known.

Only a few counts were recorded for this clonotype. The CDR3 spells CASSLTPGVNEKLFF. DNA of the CDR3: TGTGCCAGCAGCCTAACACCGGGAGTGAATGAAAAACTGTTTTTT. The rearrangement links TRBV7-9 to TRBJ1-4; D remains ambiguous. V was trimmed by 5 bases and J by 5 bases, leaving 15 bases between them. Germline lookup yields CDR1 SEHNR and CDR2 FQNEAQ (reference sequence). The CDR3 has 15 residues.

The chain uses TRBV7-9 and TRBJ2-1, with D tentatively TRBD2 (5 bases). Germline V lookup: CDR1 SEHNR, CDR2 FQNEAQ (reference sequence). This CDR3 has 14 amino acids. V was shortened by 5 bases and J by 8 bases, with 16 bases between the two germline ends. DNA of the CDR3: TGTGCCAGCAGCCCTCACTCCCTAGCATATGAGCAGTTCTTC. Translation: CASSPHSLAYEQFF.

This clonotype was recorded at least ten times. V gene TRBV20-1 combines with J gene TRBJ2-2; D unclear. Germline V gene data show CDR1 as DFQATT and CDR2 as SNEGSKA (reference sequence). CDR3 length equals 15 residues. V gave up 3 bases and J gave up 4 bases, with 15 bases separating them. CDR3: CSARDPFRSTGELFF. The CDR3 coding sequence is TGCAGTGCTAGGGACCCTTTTCGGAGCACCGGGGAGCTGTTTTTT.

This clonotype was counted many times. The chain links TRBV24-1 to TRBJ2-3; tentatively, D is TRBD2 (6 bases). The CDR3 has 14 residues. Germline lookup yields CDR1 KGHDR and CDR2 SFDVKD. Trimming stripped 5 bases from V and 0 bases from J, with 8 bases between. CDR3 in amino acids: CATSVSGSTDTQYF. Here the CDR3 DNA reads TGTGCCACCAGTGTGAGCGGGAGCACAGATACGCAGTATTTT.

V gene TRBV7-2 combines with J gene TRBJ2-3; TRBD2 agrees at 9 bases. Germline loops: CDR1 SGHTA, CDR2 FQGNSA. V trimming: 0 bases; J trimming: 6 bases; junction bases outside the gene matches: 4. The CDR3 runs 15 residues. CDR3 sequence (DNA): TGTGCCAGCAGCTTAGCACTAGCGGGCGTGGATACGCAGTATTTT. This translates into CASSLALAGVDTQYF.

CDR3 DNA: TGTGCCAGCAGCTCCGTTTACCTTGGTGGGACTGAAGCTTTCTTT. It translates to CASSSVYLGGTEAFF. This chain links TRBV7-9 with TRBJ1-1; D remains unclear. Trimming removed 4 bases from V and 5 bases from J, with 17 bases in between. Germline CDR1 and CDR2: SEHNR and FQNEAQ (reference sequence). The CDR3 has 15 residues. Full variable domain (outside the CDR3, taken from reference TRBV7-9 and TRBJ1-1): DTGVSQNPRHKITKRGQNVTFRCDPISEHNRLYWYRQTLGQGPEFLTYFQNEAQLEKSRLLSDRFSAERPKGSFSTLEIQRTEQGDSAMYLCASSSVYLGGTEAFFGQGTRLTVV.

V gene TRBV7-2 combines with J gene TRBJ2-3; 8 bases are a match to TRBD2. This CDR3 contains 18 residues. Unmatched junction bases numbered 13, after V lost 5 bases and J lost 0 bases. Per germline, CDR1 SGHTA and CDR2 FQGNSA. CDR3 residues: CASSLTGNGGASTDTQYF. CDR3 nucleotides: TGTGCCAGCAGCCTGACGGGGAACGGGGGGGCGAGCACAGATACGCAGTATTTT.

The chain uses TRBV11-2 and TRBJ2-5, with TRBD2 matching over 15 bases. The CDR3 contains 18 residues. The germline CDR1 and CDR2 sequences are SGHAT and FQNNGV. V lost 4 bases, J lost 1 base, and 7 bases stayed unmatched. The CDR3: CASSSGLAGGPIQETQYF. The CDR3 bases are TGTGCCAGCAGCTCGGGACTAGCGGGAGGACCTATCCAAGAGACCCAGTACTTC.

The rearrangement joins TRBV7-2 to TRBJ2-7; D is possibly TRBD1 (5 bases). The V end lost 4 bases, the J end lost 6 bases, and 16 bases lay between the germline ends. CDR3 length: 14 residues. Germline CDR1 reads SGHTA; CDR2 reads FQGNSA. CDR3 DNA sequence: TGTGCCAGCAGCTCCCCGGACATTCTTTTCGAGCAGTACTTC. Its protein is CASSSPDILFEQYF.

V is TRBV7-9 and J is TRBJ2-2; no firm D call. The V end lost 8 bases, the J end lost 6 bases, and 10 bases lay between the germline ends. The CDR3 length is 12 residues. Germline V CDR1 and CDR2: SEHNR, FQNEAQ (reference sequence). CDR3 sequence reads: CASGPTAGELFF. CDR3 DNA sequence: TGTGCCAGCGGTCCCACAGCCGGGGAGCTGTTTTTT. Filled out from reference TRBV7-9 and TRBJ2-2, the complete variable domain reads DTGVSQNPRHKITKRGQNVTFRCDPISEHNRLYWYRQTLGQGPEFLTYFQNEAQLEKSRLLSDRFSAERPKGSFSTLEIQRTEQGDSAMYLCASGPTAGELFFGEGSRLTVL.

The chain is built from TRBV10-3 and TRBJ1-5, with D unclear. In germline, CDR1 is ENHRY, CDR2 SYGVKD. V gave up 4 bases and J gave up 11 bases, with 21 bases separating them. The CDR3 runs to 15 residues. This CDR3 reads CAISGGRGLESAQHF. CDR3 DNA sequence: TGTGCCATCAGTGGCGGAAGAGGGTTGGAATCAGCCCAGCATTTT.

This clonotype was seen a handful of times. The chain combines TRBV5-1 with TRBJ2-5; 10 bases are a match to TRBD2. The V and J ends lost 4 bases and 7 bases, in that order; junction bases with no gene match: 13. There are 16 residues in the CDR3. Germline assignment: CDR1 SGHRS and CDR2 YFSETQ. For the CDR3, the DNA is TGCGCCAGCAGCACCCCCTCAGCGGGGGGGGCGTTGACCCAGTACTTC. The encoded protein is CASSTPSAGGALTQYF.

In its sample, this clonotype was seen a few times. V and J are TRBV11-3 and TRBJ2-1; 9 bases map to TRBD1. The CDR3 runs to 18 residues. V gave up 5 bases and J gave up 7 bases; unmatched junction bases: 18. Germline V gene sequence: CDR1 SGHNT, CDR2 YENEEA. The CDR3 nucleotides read TGTGCCAGCAGCACCCGGAGCTCTCCGGGACAGGGCTTGAATGAGCAGTTCTTC. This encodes CASSTRSSPGQGLNEQFF.

The CDR3 DNA reads as TGTGCCAGCTCAACTCGCGCTTCCGGGACAGGGGGCACTGAAGCTTTCTTT. It yields the protein CASSTRASGTGGTEAFF. The chain carries TRBV18 and TRBJ1-1; TRBD1 matches at 11 bases. The V segment lost 5 bases and the J segment 4 bases; nucleotides outside the gene matches: 12. Germline CDR1 KGHSH, CDR2 LQKENI. CDR3 size: 17 residues. Full variable domain (missing parts from reference TRBV18 and TRBJ1-1): NAGVMQNPRHLVRRRGQEARLRCSPMKGHSHVYWYRQLPEEGLKFMVYLQKENIIDESGMPKERFSAEFPKEGPSILRIQQVVRGDSAAYFCASSTRASGTGGTEAFFGQGTRLTVV.

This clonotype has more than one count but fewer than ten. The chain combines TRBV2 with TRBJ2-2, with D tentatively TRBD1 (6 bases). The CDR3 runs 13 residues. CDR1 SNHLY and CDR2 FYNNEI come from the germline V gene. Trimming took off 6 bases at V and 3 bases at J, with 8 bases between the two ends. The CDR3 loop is CASRAGDTGELFF. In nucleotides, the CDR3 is TGTGCCAGCAGGGCAGGGGACACCGGGGAGCTGTTTTTT.

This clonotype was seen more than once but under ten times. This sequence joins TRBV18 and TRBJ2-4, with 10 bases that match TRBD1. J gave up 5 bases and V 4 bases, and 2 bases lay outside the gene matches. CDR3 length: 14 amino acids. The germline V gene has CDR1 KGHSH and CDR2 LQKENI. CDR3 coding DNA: TGTGCCAGCTCACAGGGACAGGGGCAAAACATTCAGTACTTC. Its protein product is CASSQGQGQNIQYF.

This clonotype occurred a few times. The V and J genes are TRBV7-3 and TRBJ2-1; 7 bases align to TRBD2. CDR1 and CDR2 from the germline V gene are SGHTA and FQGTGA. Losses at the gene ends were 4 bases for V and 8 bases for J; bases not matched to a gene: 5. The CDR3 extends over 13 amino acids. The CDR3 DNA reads TGTGCCAGCAGCTACGTAGCGGGCTATGAGCAGTTCTTC. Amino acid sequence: CASSYVAGYEQFF.

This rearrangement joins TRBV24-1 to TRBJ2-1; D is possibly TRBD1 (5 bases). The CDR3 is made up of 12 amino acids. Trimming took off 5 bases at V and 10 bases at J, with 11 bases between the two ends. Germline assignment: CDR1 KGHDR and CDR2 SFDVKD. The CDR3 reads CATSGGAGEQFF. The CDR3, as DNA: TGTGCCACCAGTGGTGGGGCTGGCGAGCAGTTCTTC.

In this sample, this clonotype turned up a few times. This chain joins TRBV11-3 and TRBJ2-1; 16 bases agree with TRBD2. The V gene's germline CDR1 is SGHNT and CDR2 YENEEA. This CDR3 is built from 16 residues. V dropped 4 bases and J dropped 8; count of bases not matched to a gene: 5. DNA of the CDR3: TGTGCCAGCAGCTCGGGGACTAGCGGGGGGGTCCATGAGCAGTTCTTC. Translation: CASSSGTSGGVHEQFF.

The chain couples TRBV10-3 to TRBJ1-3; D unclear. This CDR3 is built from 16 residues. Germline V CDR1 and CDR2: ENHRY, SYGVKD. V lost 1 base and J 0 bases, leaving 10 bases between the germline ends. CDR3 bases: TGTGCCATCAGTGAGTTCCCGACTGACTCTGGAAACACCATATATTTT. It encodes CAISEFPTDSGNTIYF.

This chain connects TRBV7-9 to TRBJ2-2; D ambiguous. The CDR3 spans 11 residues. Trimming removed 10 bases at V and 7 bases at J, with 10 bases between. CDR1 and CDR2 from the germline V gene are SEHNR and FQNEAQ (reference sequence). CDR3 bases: TGTGCCACAGGATCGGGCGGGGAGCTGTTTTTT. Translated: CATGSGGELFF.

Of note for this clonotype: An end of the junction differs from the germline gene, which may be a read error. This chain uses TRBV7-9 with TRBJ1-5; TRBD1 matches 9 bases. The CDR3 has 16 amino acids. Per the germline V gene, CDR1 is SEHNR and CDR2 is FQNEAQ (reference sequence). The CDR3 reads CAGSLEGTGSNQPQHF. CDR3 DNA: TGTGCCGGCAGCTTAGAAGGGACAGGGAGCAATCAGCCCCAGCATTTT.

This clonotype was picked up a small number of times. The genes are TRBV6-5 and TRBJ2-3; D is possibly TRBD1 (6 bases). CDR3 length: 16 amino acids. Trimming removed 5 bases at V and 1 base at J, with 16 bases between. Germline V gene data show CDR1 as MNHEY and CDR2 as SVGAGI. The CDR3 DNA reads TGTGCCAGCAGTACCTCCTGGGGGCCCGGCACAGATACGCAGTATTTT. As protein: CASSTSWGPGTDTQYF.

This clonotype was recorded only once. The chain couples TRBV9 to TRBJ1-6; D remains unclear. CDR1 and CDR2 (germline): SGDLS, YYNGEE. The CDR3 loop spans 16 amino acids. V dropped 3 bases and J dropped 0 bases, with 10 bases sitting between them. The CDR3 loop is CASSGPTSSYNSPLHF. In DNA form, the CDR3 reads TGTGCCAGCAGCGGCCCGACGAGCTCCTATAATTCACCCCTCCACTTT.

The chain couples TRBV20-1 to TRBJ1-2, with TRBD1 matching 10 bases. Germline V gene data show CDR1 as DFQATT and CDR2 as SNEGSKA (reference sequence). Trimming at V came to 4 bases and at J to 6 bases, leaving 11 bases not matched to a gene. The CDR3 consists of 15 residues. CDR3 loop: CSAKVWTGGTHGYTF. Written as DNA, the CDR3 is TGCAGTGCTAAAGTGTGGACAGGGGGGACCCATGGCTACACCTTC.